This TCR beta chain was sequenced during a study of T-cell reconstitution after alpha-beta-depleted transplantation in children. Construction of the TCRbeta library involved unique molecular identifiers. TCRdb used MiXCR to reprocess the PCR reads, holding one entry per CDR3 protein. This table holds 500,000 to 600,000 distinct CDR3 sequences, approximately 29% found once. The clonotype originates from a human donor who donated a stem cell graft to a child with aplastic anemia. The sequenced sample was PBMCs from the stem cell graft donor, obtained from the stem cell graft.

CDR3 DNA sequence: TGCGCCAGCAGGTCCGGGACTGGATACAATGAGCAGTTCTTC. This codes for CASRSGTGYNEQFF. The chain links TRBV10-1 to TRBJ2-1; possibly TRBD2 for D (6 bases). The ends were cut back, 6 bases at V and 4 bases at J, with 13 bases in the middle. Germline loops: CDR1 WNHNN, CDR2 SYGVQD (reference sequence). This CDR3 spans 14 amino acids.